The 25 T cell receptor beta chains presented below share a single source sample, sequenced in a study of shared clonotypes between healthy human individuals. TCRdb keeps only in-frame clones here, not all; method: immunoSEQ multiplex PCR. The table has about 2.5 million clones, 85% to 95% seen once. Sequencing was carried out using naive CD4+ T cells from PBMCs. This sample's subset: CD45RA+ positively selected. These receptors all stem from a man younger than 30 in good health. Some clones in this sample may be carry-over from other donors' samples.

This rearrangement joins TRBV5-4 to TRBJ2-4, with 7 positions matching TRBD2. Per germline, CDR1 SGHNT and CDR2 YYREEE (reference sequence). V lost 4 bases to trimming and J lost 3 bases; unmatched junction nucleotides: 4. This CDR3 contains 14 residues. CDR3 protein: CASSLGGNKNIQYF. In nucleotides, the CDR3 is TGTGCCAGCAGCCTGGGGGGGAACAAAAACATTCAGTACTTC.

CDR3 DNA: TGTGCCAGCAGGAGGACGGAACCCTCCTACGAGCAGTACTTC. Its protein product is CASRRTEPSYEQYF. This sequence joins TRBV2 and TRBJ2-7; D not certain. CDR1 is SNHLY and CDR2 is FYNNEI in the germline V gene. The CDR3 covers 14 residues. V lost 6 bases and J 0 bases, leaving 12 bases between the germline ends.

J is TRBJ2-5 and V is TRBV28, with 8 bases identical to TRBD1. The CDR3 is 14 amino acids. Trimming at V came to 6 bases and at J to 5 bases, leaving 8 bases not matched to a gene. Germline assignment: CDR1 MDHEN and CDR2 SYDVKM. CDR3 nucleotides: TGTGCCAGCAGCCCCGGACAGGGTCCTGAGACCCAGTACTTC. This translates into CASSPGQGPETQYF.

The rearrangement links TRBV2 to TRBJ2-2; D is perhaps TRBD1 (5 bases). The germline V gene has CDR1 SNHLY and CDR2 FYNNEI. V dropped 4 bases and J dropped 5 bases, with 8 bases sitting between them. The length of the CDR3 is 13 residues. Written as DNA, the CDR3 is TGTGCCAGCAGTGCACAGGAAACCGGGGAGCTGTTTTTT. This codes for CASSAQETGELFF.

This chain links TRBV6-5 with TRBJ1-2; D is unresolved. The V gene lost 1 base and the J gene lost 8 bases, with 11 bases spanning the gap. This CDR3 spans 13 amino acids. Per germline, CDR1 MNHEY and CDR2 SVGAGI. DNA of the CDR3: TGTGCCAGCAGTTACTTTTCGGCTGGCGGCTACACCTTC. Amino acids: CASSYFSAGGYTF.

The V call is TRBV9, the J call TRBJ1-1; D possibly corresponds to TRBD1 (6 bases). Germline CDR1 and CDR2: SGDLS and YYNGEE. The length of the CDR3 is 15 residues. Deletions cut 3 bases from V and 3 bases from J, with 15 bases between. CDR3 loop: CASSGISGADTEAFF. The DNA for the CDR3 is TGTGCCAGCAGCGGGATATCGGGGGCAGACACTGAAGCTTTCTTT. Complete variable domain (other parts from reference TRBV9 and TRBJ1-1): DSGVTQTPKHLITATGQRVTLRCSPRSGDLSVYWYQQSLDQGLQFLIQYYNGEERAKGNILERFSAQQFPDLHSELNLSSLELGDSALYFCASSGISGADTEAFFGQGTRLTVV.

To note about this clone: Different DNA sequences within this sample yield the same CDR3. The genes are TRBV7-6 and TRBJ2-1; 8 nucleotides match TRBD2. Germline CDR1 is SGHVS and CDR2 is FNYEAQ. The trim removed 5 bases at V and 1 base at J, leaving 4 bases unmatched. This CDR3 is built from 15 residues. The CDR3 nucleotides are TGTGCCAGCAGCCCCGGACTAGCTTCCTACAATGAGCAGTTCTTC. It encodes CASSPGLASYNEQFF.

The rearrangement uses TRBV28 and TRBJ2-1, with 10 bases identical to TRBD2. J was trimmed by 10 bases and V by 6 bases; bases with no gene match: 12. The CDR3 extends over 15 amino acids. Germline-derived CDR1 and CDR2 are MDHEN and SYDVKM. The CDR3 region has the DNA TGTGCCAGCAGCTTAAGCGGGAGGGCCTTGGGGGAGCAGTTCTTC. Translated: CASSLSGRALGEQFF.

The CDR3 region is CASTRGLGTDTQYF. Written as DNA, the CDR3 is TGTGCCTCCACTCGGGGTCTCGGCACAGATACGCAGTATTTT. The J gene is TRBJ2-3, the V gene TRBV27, with a tentative D call TRBD2 (5 bases). With 11 bases removed from V and 1 base from J, the gap between germline ends came to 16 bases. The CDR3 totals 14 residues. The V gene's germline CDR1 is MNHEY and CDR2 SMNVEV (reference sequence).

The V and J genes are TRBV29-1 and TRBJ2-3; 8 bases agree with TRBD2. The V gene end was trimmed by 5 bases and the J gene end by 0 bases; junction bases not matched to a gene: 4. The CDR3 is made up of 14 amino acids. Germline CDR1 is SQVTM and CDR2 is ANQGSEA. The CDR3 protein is CSVLSGGSTDTQYF. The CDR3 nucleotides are TGCAGCGTTCTATCGGGAGGGAGCACAGATACGCAGTATTTT.

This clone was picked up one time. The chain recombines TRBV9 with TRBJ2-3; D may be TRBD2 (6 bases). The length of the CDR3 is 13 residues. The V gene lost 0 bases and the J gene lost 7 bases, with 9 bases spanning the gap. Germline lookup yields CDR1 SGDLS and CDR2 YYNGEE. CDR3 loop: CASSVAAGNTQYF. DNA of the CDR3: TGTGCCAGCAGCGTAGCGGCGGGAAATACGCAGTATTTT.

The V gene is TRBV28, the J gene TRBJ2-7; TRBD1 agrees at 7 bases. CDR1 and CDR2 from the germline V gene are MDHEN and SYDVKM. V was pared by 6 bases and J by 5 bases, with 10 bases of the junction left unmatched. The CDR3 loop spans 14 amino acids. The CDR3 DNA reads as TGTGCCAGCAGGTCACTTACAGGGGTGGACGAGCAGTACTTC. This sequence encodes CASRSLTGVDEQYF. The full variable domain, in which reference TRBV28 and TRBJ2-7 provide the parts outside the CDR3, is DVKVTQSSRYLVKRTGEKVFLECVQDMDHENMFWYRQDPGLGLRLIYFSYDVKMKEKGDIPEGYSVSREKKERFSLILESASTNQTSMYLCASRSLTGVDEQYFGPGTRLTVT.

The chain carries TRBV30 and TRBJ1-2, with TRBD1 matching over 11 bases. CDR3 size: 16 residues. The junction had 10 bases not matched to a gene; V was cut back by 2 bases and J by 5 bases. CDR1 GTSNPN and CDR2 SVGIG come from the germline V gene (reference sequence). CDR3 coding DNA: TGTGCCTGGAGTCTCCCGCTTCGGGACAGGGGGTATGGCTACACCTTC. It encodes CAWSLPLRDRGYGYTF.

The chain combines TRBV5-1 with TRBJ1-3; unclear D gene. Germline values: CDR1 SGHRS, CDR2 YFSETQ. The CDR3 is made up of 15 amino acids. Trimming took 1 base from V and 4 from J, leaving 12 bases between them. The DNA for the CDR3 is TGCGCCAGCAGCTTGTCAACTCCGGACGGAAACACCATATATTTT. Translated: CASSLSTPDGNTIYF.

The CDR3 reads CASSSGLPSGSPQHF. CDR3 coding DNA: TGTGCCAGCAGTTCCGGACTGCCTAGTGGTTCGCCCCAGCATTTT. This chain uses TRBV28 with TRBJ1-5; the D is unclear. Trimming removed 4 bases from V and 9 bases from J, with 19 bases in between. This CDR3 is 15 amino acids long. Germline CDR1 is MDHEN and CDR2 is SYDVKM.

The CDR3 here is CASSVEVGMTDTQYF. CDR3 DNA: TGTGCCAGCAGCGTAGAAGTGGGGATGACAGATACGCAGTATTTT. The J gene is TRBJ2-3, the V gene TRBV7-8; D call uncertain. V was clipped by 5 bases and J by 3 bases, with 15 bases between them. This CDR3 has 15 amino acids. Germline V gene data show CDR1 as SGHVS and CDR2 as FQNEAQ. Variable domain in full (rest from reference TRBV7-8 and TRBJ2-3): GAGVSQSPRYKVAKRGQDVALRCDPISGHVSLFWYQQALGQGPEFLTYFQNEAQLDKSGLPSDRFFAERPEGSVSTLKIQRTQQEDSAVYLCASSVEVGMTDTQYFGPGTRLTVL.

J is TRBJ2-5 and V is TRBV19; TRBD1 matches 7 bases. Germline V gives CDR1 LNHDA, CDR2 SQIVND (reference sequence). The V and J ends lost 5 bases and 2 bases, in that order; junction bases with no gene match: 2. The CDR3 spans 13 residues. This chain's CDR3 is CASSPGQQETQYF. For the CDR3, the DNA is TGTGCCAGTAGTCCGGGACAGCAAGAGACCCAGTACTTC.

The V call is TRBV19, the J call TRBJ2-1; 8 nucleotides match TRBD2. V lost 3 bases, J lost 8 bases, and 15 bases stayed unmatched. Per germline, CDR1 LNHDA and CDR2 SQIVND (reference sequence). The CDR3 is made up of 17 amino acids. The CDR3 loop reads CASSIFSGRVGSDEQFF. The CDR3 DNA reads TGTGCCAGTAGTATTTTCAGCGGGAGAGTGGGTTCCGATGAGCAGTTCTTC. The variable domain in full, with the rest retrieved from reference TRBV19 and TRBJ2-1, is DGGITQSPKYLFRKEGQNVTLSCEQNLNHDAMYWYRQDPGQGLRLIYYSQIVNDFQKGDIAEGYSVSREKKESFPLTVTSAQKNPTAFYLCASSIFSGRVGSDEQFFGPGTRLTVL.

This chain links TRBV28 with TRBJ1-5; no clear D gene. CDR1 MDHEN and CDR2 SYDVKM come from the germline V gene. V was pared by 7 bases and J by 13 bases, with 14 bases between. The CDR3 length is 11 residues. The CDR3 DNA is TGTGCCAGCAACTCCCACAGACAACAGCATTTT. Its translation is CASNSHRQQHF.

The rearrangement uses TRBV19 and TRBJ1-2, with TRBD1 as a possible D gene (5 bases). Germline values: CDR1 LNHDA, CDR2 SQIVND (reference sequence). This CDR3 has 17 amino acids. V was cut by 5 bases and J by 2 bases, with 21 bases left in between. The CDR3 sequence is CASSLVGRGSGNYGYTF. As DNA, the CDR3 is TGTGCCAGTAGTTTGGTTGGTAGGGGTTCGGGGAACTATGGCTACACCTTC.

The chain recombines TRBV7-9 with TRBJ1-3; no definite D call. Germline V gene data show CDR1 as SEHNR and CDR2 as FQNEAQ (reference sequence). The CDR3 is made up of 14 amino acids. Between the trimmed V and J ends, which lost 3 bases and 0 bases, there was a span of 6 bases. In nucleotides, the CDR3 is TGTGCCAGCAGCTTTCTGGACTCTGGAAACACCATATATTTT. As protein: CASSFLDSGNTIYF.

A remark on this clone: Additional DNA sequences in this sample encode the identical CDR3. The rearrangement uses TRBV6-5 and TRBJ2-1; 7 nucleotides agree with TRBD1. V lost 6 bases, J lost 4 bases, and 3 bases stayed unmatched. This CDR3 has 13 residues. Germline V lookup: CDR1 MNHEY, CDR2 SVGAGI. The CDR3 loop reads CASRGDSYNEQFF. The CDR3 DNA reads TGTGCCAGCAGGGGGGACAGTTACAATGAGCAGTTCTTC.

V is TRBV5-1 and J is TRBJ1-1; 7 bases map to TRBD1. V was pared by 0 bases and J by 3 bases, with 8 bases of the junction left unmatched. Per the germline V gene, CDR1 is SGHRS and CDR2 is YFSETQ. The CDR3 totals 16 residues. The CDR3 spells CASSLVQGEGYTEAFF. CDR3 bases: TGCGCCAGCAGCTTGGTGCAGGGGGAAGGATACACTGAAGCTTTCTTT.

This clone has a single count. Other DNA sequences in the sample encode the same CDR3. CDR3 in DNA: TGTGCCAGCAGTTACGTGGATACGCAGTATTTT. Its protein product is CASSYVDTQYF. This chain links TRBV6-6 with TRBJ2-3; D gene ambiguous. Trimming pared 2 bases from V and 6 bases from J, leaving 3 bases between. The CDR3 is made up of 11 amino acids. Germline CDR1 reads MNHNY; CDR2 reads SVGAGI (reference sequence).

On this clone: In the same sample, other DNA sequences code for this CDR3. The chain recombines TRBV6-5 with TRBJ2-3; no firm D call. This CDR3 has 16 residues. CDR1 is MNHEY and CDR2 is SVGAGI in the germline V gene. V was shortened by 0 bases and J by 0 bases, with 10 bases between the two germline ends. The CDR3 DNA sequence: TGTGCCAGCAGTTACTCGGGCTCTACAAGCACAGATACGCAGTATTTT. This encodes CASSYSGSTSTDTQYF.